This record covers a single T cell receptor (beta chain). The antigen is not known. Germline CDR1 SGHTA, CDR2 FQGTGA. Trimming removed 5 bases from V and 2 bases from J; junction bases left unmatched: 4. The CDR3 is made up of 14 amino acids. This specimen comes from a study of OX40 agonist ivuxolimab in advanced cancers. Sequencing used immunoSEQ multiplex PCR; TCRdb keeps in-frame clones, though not all of them. In the table there are under 60,000 clones, 90% of which are singletons. Findings and limits, study-wide: Antigen specificity remained undetermined for the expanded peripheral T cells.

The V call is TRBV7-3, the J call TRBJ1-1, with 8 bases identical to TRBD1. The sequenced sample was CD4+ or CD8+ T cells sorted from blood, obtained in a trial of the OX40 agonist ivuxolimab. This receptor was obtained from an adult with an advanced solid tumor such as melanoma, head and neck, liver or kidney cancer. DNA for the CDR3: TGTGCCAGCAGCCTGGACAGGGCAAACACTGAAGCTTTCTTT. Amino acids: CASSLDRANTEAFF.